A selection of T cell receptor beta chains follows, all from one sample in a study of siplizumab effects on memory and regulatory T cells. Using immunoSEQ multiplex PCR, the repertoire was profiled, and TCRdb retains in-frame clones only, with some absent. The sample consists of tens of thousands of clones, 95% of them appearing once. The sequencing input was CD8+ T cells sorted from blood. The receptors were sampled from a human donor in good health. CDR3s include the opening cysteine and the closing phenylalanine or tryptophan. D genes are given only for firm matches. Some rows have no size entry. The others give once, few or many, or a class for an expanded clone.

clone size	V gene	J gene	D gene	CDR3 DNA	CDR3 protein
-	TRBV27	TRBJ1-2	-	TGTGCCAGCAGTTTATCTTGGGAGGGAGTTAACTATGGCTACACCTTC	CASSLSWEGVNYGYTF
-	TRBV13	TRBJ1-1	TRBD1	TGTGCCAGCAGCTTAGGGACAGGGGGCACTGAAGCTTTCTTT	CASSLGTGGTEAFF
-	TRBV15	TRBJ1-4	-	TGTGCCACCAGCAGAGTTAAGGTCGGTGAAAAACTGTTTTTT	CATSRVKVGEKLFF
-	TRBV7-9	TRBJ2-7	-	TGTGCCAGCAGCTTCTCTTTCGGTCTAAAAGTTGGCGAGCAGTACTTC	CASSFSFGLKVGEQYF
once	TRBV7-3	TRBJ2-2	TRBD1	TGTGCCAGCAGCCAAGAACCCGGGACAGGGAGAACCGGGGAGCTGTTTTTT	CASSQEPGTGRTGELFF
-	TRBV5-1	TRBJ2-3	TRBD2	TGCGCCAGCAGCCCAACTAGCGGGAGTCTCCATCCGCAGTATTTT	CASSPTSGSLHPQYF
-	TRBV19	TRBJ2-2	TRBD1	TGTGCCAGTAGTAACCCCCGGACAGGGGCGAACACCGGGGAGCTGTTTTTT	CASSNPRTGANTGELFF
-	TRBV19	TRBJ2-2	TRBD2	TGTGCCAGTAGTATTGGTGGTACTAGCGAGTCCGGGGTGCTGTTTTTT	CASSIGGTSESGVLFF
-	TRBV5-1	TRBJ1-3	-	TGCGCCAGCAGCTTTGGGGGGCAAACTGGAAACACCATATATTTT	CASSFGGQTGNTIYF
-	TRBV5-4	TRBJ2-7	TRBD2	TGTGCCAGCAGCAGCGTAGTGCGGGAGAACTCCTACGAGCAGTACTTC	CASSSVVRENSYEQYF
-	TRBV11-2	TRBJ2-7	TRBD1	TGTGCCAGCAGCTTAGACGCAGAGGACAGGGGGTCCCCACTCGCTGAAGAGCAGTACTTC	CASSLDAEDRGSPLAEEQYF
-	TRBV11-1	TRBJ2-5	-	TGTGCCAGCAGCCCCCGGACAGAACAAGAGACCCAGTACTTC	CASSPRTEQETQYF
-	TRBV5-4	TRBJ2-2	-	TGTGCCAGCAGCTTGGTCAAAACCGGGGAGCTGTTTTTT	CASSLVKTGELFF
-	TRBV6-5	TRBJ2-7	TRBD1	TGTGCCAGCAGTTCGGACAGGGAAGGCTCCTACGAGCAGTACTTC	CASSSDREGSYEQYF
-	TRBV9	TRBJ2-7	-	TGTGCCAGCAGCGTTAGCGGAGTCTCCTACGAGCAGTACTTC	CASSVSGVSYEQYF
-	TRBV6-6	TRBJ2-3	-	TGTGCCAGCAGTTGGGAACTCGCAGATACGCAGTATTTT	CASSWELADTQYF
-	TRBV7-9	TRBJ1-5	-	TGTGCCAGCAGCCCCTCGTTAGGGGATCAGCCCCAGCATTTT	CASSPSLGDQPQHF